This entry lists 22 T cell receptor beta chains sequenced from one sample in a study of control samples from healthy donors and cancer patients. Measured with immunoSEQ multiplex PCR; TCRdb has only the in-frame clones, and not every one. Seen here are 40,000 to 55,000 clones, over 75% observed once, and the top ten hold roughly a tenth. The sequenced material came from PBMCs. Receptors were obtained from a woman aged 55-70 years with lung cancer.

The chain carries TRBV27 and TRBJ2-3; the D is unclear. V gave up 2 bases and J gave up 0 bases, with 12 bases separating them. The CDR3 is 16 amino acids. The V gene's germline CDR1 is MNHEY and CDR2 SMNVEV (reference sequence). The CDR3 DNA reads TGTGCCAGCAGTTTAACCGGATCCCTAAGCACAGATACGCAGTATTTT. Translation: CASSLTGSLSTDTQYF.

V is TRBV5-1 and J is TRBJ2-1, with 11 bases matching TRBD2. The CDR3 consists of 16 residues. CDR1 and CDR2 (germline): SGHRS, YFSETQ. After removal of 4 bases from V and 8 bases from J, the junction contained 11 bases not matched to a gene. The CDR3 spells CASSGDRTSGSYEQFF. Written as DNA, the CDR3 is TGCGCCAGCAGCGGGGATAGGACTAGCGGGTCGTATGAGCAGTTCTTC.

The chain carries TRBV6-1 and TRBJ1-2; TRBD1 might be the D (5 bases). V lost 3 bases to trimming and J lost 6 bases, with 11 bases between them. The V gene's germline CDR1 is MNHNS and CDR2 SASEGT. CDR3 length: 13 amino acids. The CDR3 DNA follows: TGTGCCAGCAGTGACCCCTCGGGGCATGGCTACACCTTC. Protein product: CASSDPSGHGYTF.

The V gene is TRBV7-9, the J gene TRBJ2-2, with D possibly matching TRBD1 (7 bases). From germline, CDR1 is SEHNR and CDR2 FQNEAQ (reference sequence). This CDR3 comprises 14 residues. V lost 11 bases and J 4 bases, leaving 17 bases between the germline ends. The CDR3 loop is CAVGRQGGTGELFF. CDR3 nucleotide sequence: TGTGCCGTTGGTCGGCAGGGGGGCACCGGGGAGCTGTTTTTT.

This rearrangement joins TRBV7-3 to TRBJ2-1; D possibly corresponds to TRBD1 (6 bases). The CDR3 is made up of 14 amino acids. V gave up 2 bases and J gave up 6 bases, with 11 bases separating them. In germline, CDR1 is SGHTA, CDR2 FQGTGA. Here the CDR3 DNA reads TGTGCCAGCAGCTTAGGGGGCCGAGGCAATGAGCAGTTCTTC. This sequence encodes CASSLGGRGNEQFF.

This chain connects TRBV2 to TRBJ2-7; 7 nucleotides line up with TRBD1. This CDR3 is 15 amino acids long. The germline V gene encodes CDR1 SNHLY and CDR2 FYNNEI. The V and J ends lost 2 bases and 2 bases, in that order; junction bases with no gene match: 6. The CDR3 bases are TGTGCCAGCAGTGAATTGGGGGACAGAGCCTACGAGCAGTACTTC. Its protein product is CASSELGDRAYEQYF. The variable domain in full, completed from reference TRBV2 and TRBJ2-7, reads EPEVTQTPSHQVTQMGQEVILRCVPISNHLYFYWYRQILGQKVEFLVSFYNNEISEKSEIFDDQFSVERPDGSNFTLKIRSTKLEDSAMYFCASSELGDRAYEQYFGPGTRLTVT.

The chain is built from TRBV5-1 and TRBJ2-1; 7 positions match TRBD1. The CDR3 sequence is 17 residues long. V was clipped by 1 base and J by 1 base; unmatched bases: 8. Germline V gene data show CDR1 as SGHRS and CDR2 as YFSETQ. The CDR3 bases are TGCGCCAGCAGCTTGACACAGGGGAGCCGTTCCTACAATGAGCAGTTCTTC. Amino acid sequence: CASSLTQGSRSYNEQFF.

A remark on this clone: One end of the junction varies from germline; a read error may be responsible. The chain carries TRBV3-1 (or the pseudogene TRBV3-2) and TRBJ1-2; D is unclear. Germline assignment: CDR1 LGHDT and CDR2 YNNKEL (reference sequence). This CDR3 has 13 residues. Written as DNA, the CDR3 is TGTGCCAGCAACCAAAGAATGGGCTATGGCTACACCTTC. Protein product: CASNQRMGYGYTF.

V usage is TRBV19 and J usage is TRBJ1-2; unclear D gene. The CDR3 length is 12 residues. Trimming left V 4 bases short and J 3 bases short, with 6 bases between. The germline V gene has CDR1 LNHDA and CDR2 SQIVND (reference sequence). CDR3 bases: TGTGCCAGTAGTACGTATGACTATGGCTACACCTTC. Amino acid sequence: CASSTYDYGYTF.

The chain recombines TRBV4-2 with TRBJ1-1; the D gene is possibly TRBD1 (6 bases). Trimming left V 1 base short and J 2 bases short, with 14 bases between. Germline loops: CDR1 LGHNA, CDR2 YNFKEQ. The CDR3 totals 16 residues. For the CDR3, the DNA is TGTGCCAGCAGCCAAGGGAGAGGGGGAGGTAACACTGAAGCTTTCTTT. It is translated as CASSQGRGGGNTEAFF.

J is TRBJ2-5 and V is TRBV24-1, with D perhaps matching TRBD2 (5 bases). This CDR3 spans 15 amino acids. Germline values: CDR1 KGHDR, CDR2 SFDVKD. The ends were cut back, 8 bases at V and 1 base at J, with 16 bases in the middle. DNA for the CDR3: TGTGCCACCACCTGGATTAGGACTCTCCAAGAGACCCAGTACTTC. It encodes CATTWIRTLQETQYF.

The DNA of the CDR3 is TGTGCCAGCAGCTGGGGACAGGGTGATGGCTACACCTTC. Translating it yields CASSWGQGDGYTF. This chain links TRBV12-3 or TRBV12-4 with TRBJ1-2; 9 nucleotides line up with TRBD1. Unmatched junction bases numbered 5, after V lost 6 bases and J lost 6 bases. The CDR3 extends over 13 amino acids.

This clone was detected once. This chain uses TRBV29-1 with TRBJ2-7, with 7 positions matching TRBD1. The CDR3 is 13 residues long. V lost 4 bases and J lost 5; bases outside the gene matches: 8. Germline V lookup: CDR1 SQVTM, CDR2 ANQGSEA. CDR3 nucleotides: TGCAGCGTTGGACAGGGTTCAGTGGACGAGCAGTACTTC. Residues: CSVGQGSVDEQYF.

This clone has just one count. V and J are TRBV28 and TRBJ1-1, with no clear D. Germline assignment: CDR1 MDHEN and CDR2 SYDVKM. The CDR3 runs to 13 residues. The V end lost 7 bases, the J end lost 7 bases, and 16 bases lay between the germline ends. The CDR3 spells CASKLRWVHEAFF. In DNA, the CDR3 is TGTGCCAGCAAATTACGCTGGGTCCATGAAGCTTTCTTT. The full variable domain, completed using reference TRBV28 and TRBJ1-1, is DVKVTQSSRYLVKRTGEKVFLECVQDMDHENMFWYRQDPGLGLRLIYFSYDVKMKEKGDIPEGYSVSREKKERFSLILESASTNQTSMYLCASKLRWVHEAFFGQGTRLTVV.

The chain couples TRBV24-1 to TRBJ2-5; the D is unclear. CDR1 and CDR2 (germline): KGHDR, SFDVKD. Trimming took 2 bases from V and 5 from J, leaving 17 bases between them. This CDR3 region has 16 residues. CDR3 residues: CATSDSPRIRDETQYF. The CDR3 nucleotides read TGTGCCACCAGTGATTCCCCGAGGATCCGCGACGAGACCCAGTACTTC.

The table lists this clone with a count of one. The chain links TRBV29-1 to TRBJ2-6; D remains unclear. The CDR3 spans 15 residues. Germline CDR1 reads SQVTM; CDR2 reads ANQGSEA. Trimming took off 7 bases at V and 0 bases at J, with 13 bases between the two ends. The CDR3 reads CSAFFYTSGANVLTF. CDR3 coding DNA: TGCAGCGCTTTCTTTTACACCTCTGGGGCCAACGTCCTGACTTTC.

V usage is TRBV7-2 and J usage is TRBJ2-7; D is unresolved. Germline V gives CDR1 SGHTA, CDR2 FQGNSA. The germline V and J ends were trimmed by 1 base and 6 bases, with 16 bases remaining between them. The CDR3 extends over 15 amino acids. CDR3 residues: CASSLGLTLSSEQYF. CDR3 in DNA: TGTGCCAGCAGCTTAGGCCTTACGCTGTCATCCGAGCAGTACTTC. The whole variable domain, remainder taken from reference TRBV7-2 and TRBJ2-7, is GAGVSQSPSNKVTEKGKDVELRCDPISGHTALYWYRQSLGQGLEFLIYFQGNSAPDKSGLPSDRFSAERTGGSVSTLTIQRTQQEDSAVYLCASSLGLTLSSEQYFGPGTRLTVT.

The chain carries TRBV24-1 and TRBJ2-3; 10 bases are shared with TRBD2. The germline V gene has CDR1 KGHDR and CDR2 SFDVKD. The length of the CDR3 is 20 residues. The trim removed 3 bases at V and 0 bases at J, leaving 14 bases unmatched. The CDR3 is CATSDKLPGTSGMSTDTQYF. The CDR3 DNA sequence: TGTGCCACCAGTGATAAACTCCCCGGAACTAGCGGGATGAGCACAGATACGCAGTATTTT.

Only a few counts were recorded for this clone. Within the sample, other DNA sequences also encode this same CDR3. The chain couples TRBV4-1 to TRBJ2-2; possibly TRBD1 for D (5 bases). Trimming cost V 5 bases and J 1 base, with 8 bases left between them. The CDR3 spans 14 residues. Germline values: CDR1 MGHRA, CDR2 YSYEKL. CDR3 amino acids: CASSDRGNTGELFF. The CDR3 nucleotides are TGCGCCAGCAGCGATAGGGGGAACACCGGGGAGCTGTTTTTT.

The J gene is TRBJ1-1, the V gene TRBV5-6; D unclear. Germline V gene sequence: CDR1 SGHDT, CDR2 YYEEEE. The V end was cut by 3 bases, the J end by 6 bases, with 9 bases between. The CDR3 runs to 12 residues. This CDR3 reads CASSSGFPEAFF. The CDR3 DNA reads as TGTGCCAGCAGCTCCGGGTTCCCTGAAGCTTTCTTT.

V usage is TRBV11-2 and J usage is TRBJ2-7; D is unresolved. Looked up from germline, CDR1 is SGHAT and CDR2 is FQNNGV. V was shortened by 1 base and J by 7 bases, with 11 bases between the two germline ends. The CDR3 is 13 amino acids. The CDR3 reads CASSLGSTWEQYF. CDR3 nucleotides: TGTGCCAGCAGCTTAGGGAGTACTTGGGAGCAGTACTTC.

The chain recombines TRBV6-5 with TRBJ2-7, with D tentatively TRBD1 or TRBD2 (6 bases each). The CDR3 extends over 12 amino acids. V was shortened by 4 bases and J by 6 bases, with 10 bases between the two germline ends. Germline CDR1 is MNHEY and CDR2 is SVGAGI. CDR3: CASSSGAGEQYF. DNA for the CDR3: TGTGCCAGCAGTTCGGGGGCGGGCGAGCAGTACTTC.